Presented here are 22 T cell receptor beta chains from one specimen sequenced in a study of shared clonotypes between healthy human individuals. Profiled with immunoSEQ multiplex PCR; TCRdb holds only in-frame clones, not every one. Of nearly 2 million clones listed, about 94% are singletons. The naive CD8 population came from CD45RO-negative cells selected for CCR7, without terminally differentiated effector memory CD45RA+ cells. Sequencing used naive CD8+ T cells sorted from blood. The source of these receptors is a man aged 18 to 29 in good health.

This rearrangement joins TRBV9 to TRBJ2-7, with 11 nucleotides matching TRBD1. V dropped 3 bases and J dropped 3; count of bases not matched to a gene: 5. Germline-derived CDR1 and CDR2 are SGDLS and YYNGEE. The CDR3 loop spans 15 amino acids. CDR3 DNA sequence: TGTGCCAGCAGCGCAGGACAGGGGGCGAACTACGAGCAGTACTTC. Translation gives CASSAGQGANYEQYF.

The chain is built from TRBV6-5 and TRBJ2-2; tentatively, D is TRBD1 or TRBD2 (6 bases each). CDR1 MNHEY and CDR2 SVGAGI come from the germline V gene. V was shortened by 0 bases and J by 13 bases, with 12 bases between the two germline ends. The CDR3 runs to 13 residues. CDR3 sequence (DNA): TGTGCCAGCAGTTACTCGGAGGGGGATAGGCTGTTTTTT. Its protein product is CASSYSEGDRLFF.

This clone showed up just once. The V and J genes are TRBV28 and TRBJ2-2; 8 bases align to TRBD1. Trimming removed 3 bases from V and 4 bases from J; junction bases left unmatched: 13. Germline V lookup: CDR1 MDHEN, CDR2 SYDVKM. The length of the CDR3 is 18 residues. DNA for the CDR3: TGTGCCAGCAGTTTCCACTCGAGACAGGGGAAAAGCACCGGGGAGCTGTTTTTT. It yields the protein CASSFHSRQGKSTGELFF.

The V call is TRBV27, the J call TRBJ2-3; no reliable D call. This CDR3 comprises 13 residues. Germline-derived CDR1 and CDR2 are MNHEY and SMNVEV (reference sequence). Trimming pared 3 bases from V and 6 bases from J, leaving 10 bases between. CDR3: CASSFGSPDTQYF. The CDR3 bases are TGTGCCAGCAGTTTCGGGTCGCCCGATACGCAGTATTTT.

The chain has TRBV11-2 and TRBJ2-3; no definite D call. From germline, CDR1 is SGHAT and CDR2 FQNNGV. V dropped 5 bases and J dropped 2 bases, with 11 bases sitting between them. This CDR3 is 14 amino acids long. The DNA for the CDR3 is TGTGCCAGCAGCACCTGGACGGCCACAGATACGCAGTATTTT. As protein: CASSTWTATDTQYF.

The chain couples TRBV23-1 to TRBJ2-3; D not certain. TRBV23-1 is flagged as an ORF with uncertain function. This CDR3 has 11 amino acids. The V end was cut by 6 bases, the J end by 5 bases, with 6 bases between. This CDR3 reads CASSKEDTQYF. The DNA for the CDR3 is TGCGCCAGCAGCAAAGAAGATACGCAGTATTTT.

V and J are TRBV9 and TRBJ1-1, with a possible D match to TRBD1 (6 bases). V lost 0 bases to trimming and J lost 4 bases, with 13 bases between them. The CDR3 runs to 15 residues. Germline lookup yields CDR1 SGDLS and CDR2 YYNGEE. The CDR3 loop reads CASSVGGGAGTEAFF. The CDR3 DNA follows: TGTGCCAGCAGCGTAGGGGGGGGCGCGGGCACTGAAGCTTTCTTT.

The chain employs TRBV6-5 and TRBJ2-7; TRBD1 or TRBD2 may be the D gene (6 bases each). The CDR3 sequence is 14 residues long. Trimming left V 7 bases short and J 2 bases short, with 15 bases between. Germline V gives CDR1 MNHEY, CDR2 SVGAGI. The CDR3 DNA sequence: TGTGCCAGCACCCTCACGGGGGCAGCCTACGAGCAGTACTTC. Its protein is CASTLTGAAYEQYF.

The chain recombines TRBV5-3 with TRBJ2-7; D is undetermined. TRBV5-3 is known as an ORF, though its function is uncertain. The V end lost 5 bases, the J end lost 4 bases, and 10 bases lay between the germline ends. This CDR3 has 12 residues. The CDR3: CARRIPSYEQYF. CDR3 in DNA: TGTGCCAGAAGGATACCGTCTTACGAGCAGTACTTC.

The V gene is TRBV6-5, the J gene TRBJ2-1; D possibly corresponds to TRBD2 (5 bases). Per germline, CDR1 MNHEY and CDR2 SVGAGI. Trimming removed 5 bases from V and 4 bases from J, with 9 bases in between. The CDR3 loop spans 13 amino acids. The DNA of the CDR3 is TGTGCCAGCAGTACTAGGGCGTACAATGAGCAGTTCTTC. It translates to CASSTRAYNEQFF.

The chain joins TRBV4-2 to TRBJ2-7; 11 bases match TRBD2. CDR1 and CDR2 (germline): LGHNA, YNFKEQ. V trimming: 4 bases; J trimming: 2 bases; junction bases outside the gene matches: 1. The CDR3 is 14 amino acids. In DNA, the CDR3 is TGTGCCAGCAGCCCGGGACTAGCGGCCTACGAGCAGTACTTC. Translating it yields CASSPGLAAYEQYF.

The rearrangement links TRBV27 to TRBJ1-1; D is uncertain. From germline, CDR1 is MNHEY and CDR2 SMNVEV (reference sequence). V was clipped by 5 bases and J by 0 bases, with 10 bases between them. The length of the CDR3 is 14 residues. In DNA, the CDR3 is TGTGCCAGCAGTCCGTACTCCATGAACACTGAAGCTTTCTTT. Its translation: CASSPYSMNTEAFF.

This chain joins TRBV5-6 and TRBJ2-7; perhaps TRBD1 as D (5 bases). V was pared by 2 bases and J by 6 bases, with 12 bases between. The CDR3 has 13 residues. From germline, CDR1 is SGHDT and CDR2 YYEEEE. CDR3 in DNA: TGTGCCAGCAGCTTTGGGGCCGTCGGCGAGCAGTACTTC. Protein sequence: CASSFGAVGEQYF.

The V gene is TRBV25-1, the J gene TRBJ2-7, with D tentatively TRBD1 (6 bases). The germline gives CDR1 MGHDK, CDR2 SYGVNS. This CDR3 spans 16 amino acids. V was pared by 6 bases and J by 4 bases, with 22 bases between. This chain's CDR3 is CASSPQEQDSRYEQYF. In DNA form, the CDR3 reads TGTGCCAGCAGCCCCCAGGAACAGGACAGCAGATACGAGCAGTACTTC.

This clone was counted once. The J gene is TRBJ2-7, the V gene TRBV25-1; D perhaps matches TRBD1 (5 bases). V lost 7 bases to trimming and J lost 5 bases, with 9 bases between them. In germline, CDR1 is MGHDK, CDR2 SYGVNS. The CDR3 is 11 residues long. The CDR3 loop reads CASMVGHEQYF. CDR3 DNA sequence: TGTGCCAGCATGGTGGGGCACGAGCAGTACTTC.

This sequence joins TRBV4-3 and TRBJ2-5; unclear D gene. The CDR3 has 14 residues. Trimming shortened V by 1 base and J by 5 bases, and 11 bases separated the two germline ends. Germline V gives CDR1 LGHNA, CDR2 YSLEER. The CDR3: CASSQGLDEETQYF. The CDR3 DNA is TGCGCCAGCAGCCAAGGGCTAGACGAGGAGACCCAGTACTTC.

The V call is TRBV10-2, the J call TRBJ1-5; maybe TRBD1 (6 bases). Germline-derived CDR1 and CDR2 are WSHSY and SAAADI. The CDR3 covers 17 residues. V lost 0 bases and J lost 1, with 13 bases in between. The CDR3 nucleotides are TGCGCCAGCAGTGAGTCCCCAGGGGCAGGGAGCAATCAGCCCCAGCATTTT. Its protein is CASSESPGAGSNQPQHF.

The V and J genes are TRBV29-1 and TRBJ2-5, with D possibly being TRBD1 or TRBD2 (5 bases each). The CDR3 is 13 amino acids. The germline gives CDR1 SQVTM, CDR2 ANQGSEA. Between the trimmed V and J ends, which lost 3 bases and 1 base, there was a span of 9 bases. CDR3 sequence reads: CSVDGTSQETQYF. The CDR3, as DNA: TGCAGCGTTGATGGGACGAGCCAAGAGACCCAGTACTTC.

The rearrangement links TRBV27 to TRBJ2-7, with 7 bases lining up with TRBD1. CDR3 size: 14 residues. The germline CDR1 and CDR2 sequences are MNHEY and SMNVEV (reference sequence). V lost 3 bases and J lost 4; bases outside the gene matches: 6. CDR3: CASSFGAGGYEQYF. CDR3 DNA: TGTGCCAGCAGTTTTGGAGCAGGGGGTTACGAGCAGTACTTC.

This chain joins TRBV10-3 and TRBJ1-2, with a tentative D call TRBD1 (5 bases). Germline values: CDR1 ENHRY, CDR2 SYGVKD. The CDR3 totals 15 residues. V lost 0 bases, J lost 10 bases, and 18 bases lay in between. The CDR3 sequence: CAISESAGSYGTYTF. The DNA for the CDR3 is TGTGCCATCAGTGAGTCGGCAGGGAGCTATGGTACCTACACCTTC.

The chain is built from TRBV11-2 and TRBJ2-7; TRBD1 agrees at 9 bases. The CDR3 runs 15 residues. The V gene end was trimmed by 5 bases and the J gene end by 3 bases; junction bases not matched to a gene: 8. CDR1 SGHAT and CDR2 FQNNGV come from the germline V gene. This CDR3 is CASSIPGQGLYEQYF. CDR3 bases: TGTGCCAGCAGCATCCCGGGACAGGGTCTCTACGAGCAGTACTTC.

The J gene is TRBJ2-7, the V gene TRBV11-2; 8 bases are shared with TRBD2. Germline loops: CDR1 SGHAT, CDR2 FQNNGV. The trim removed 5 bases at V and 4 bases at J, leaving 13 bases unmatched. The CDR3 sequence is 16 residues long. The CDR3 is CASSRPPGTSLYEQYF. The CDR3 DNA follows: TGTGCCAGCAGCCGACCCCCCGGGACTAGTTTGTACGAGCAGTACTTC.